These 3 T cell receptor beta chains were sequenced from one sample in a study of blood T cell repertoires in COVID-19. Clones were sequenced by immunoSEQ multiplex PCR, and TCRdb holds only the in-frame ones, with some missing. Of 130,000 to 150,000 clones listed, about 82% are singletons. Material: PBMCs or T cells enriched from blood (not recorded which). The source of these receptors is a woman between 40 and 50 years old who had recovered from COVID-19.

The CDR3 protein is CASSRVASGTEAFF. CDR3 coding DNA: TGTGCCAGCAGCCGGGTGGCCAGCGGGACTGAAGCTTTCTTT. This chain uses TRBV6-5 with TRBJ1-1; unclear D gene. CDR1 is MNHEY, CDR2 SVGAGI, per germline. This CDR3 region has 14 residues. V lost 6 bases to trimming and J lost 5 bases, with 16 bases between them.

This chain links TRBV27 with TRBJ2-1; TRBD1 matches 7 bases. This CDR3 contains 16 residues. J was trimmed by 0 bases and V by 5 bases; bases with no gene match: 7. Germline V gene lookup returns CDR1 MNHEY and CDR2 SMNVEV (reference sequence). The CDR3, as DNA: TGTGCCAGCAGTACCCGACAGGGTGGCTCCTACAATGAGCAGTTCTTC. Residues: CASSTRQGGSYNEQFF.

CDR3 sequence reads: CASSRAALETEAFF. DNA of the CDR3: TGTGCCAGTAGCAGGGCGGCCCTTGAGACTGAAGCTTTCTTT. The genes are TRBV19 and TRBJ1-1; D possibly corresponds to TRBD1 (5 bases). The V gene lost 6 bases and the J gene lost 5 bases, with 16 bases spanning the gap. CDR1 and CDR2 (germline): LNHDA, SQIVND (reference sequence). This CDR3 has 14 amino acids.